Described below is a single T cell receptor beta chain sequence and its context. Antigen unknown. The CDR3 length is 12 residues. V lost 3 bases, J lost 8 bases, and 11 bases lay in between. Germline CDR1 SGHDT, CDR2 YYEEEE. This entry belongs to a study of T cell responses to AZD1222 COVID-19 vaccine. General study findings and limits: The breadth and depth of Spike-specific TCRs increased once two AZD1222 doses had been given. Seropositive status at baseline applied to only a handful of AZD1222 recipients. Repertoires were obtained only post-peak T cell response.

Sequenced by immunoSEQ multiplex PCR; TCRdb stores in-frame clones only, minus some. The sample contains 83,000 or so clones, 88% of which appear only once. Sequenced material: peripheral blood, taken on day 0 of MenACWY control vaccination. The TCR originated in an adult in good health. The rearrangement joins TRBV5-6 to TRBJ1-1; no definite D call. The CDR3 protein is CASSSGLIEAFF. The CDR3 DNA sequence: TGTGCCAGCAGCTCCGGACTGATCGAAGCTTTCTTT.